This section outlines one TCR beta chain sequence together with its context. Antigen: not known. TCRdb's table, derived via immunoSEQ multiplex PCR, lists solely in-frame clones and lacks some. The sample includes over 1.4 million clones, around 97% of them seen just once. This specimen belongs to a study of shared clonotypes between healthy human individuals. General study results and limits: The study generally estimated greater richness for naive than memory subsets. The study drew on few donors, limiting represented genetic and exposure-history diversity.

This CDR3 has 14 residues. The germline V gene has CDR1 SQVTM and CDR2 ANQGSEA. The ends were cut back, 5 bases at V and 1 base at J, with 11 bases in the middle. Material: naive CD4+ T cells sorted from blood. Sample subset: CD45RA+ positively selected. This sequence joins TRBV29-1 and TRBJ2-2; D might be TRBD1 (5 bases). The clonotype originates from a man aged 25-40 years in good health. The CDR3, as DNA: TGCAGCGTTATTACCAGGGTGAACACCGGGGAGCTGTTTTTT. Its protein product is CSVITRVNTGELFF.